The rows below give T cell receptor beta chains drawn from one sample of a study of Ad26.COV2.S vaccination and SARS-CoV-2 variants. The protocol was immunoSEQ multiplex PCR, while the TCRdb copy is restricted to in-frame clones and leaves out a portion. Counted here are about 400,000 clones, around 85% occurring once; the ten biggest clones make up 3.5%. The sample consisted of peripheral blood, taken in a trial of Ad26.COV2.S vaccine versus placebo. Source of these receptors: a person between 18 and 65 years old who received the Ad26.COV2.S COVID-19 vaccine or a placebo. Each CDR3 is given with its conserved first and last residue. The D gene is left open where the match is weak. The size field is filled for only some rows; it gives once, few, many or a size class.

v_call,d_call,j_call,clone_size,cdr3_nt,cdr3_aa
TRBV27,-,TRBJ2-7,-,TGTGCCAGCAGGCCCGACTGGAACTCCTACGAGCAGTACTTC,CASRPDWNSYEQYF
TRBV7-2,-,TRBJ2-7,-,TGTGCCAGCAGCCGTCTGTGGCGGGCCCAGAGCTCCTACGAGCAGTACTTC,CASSRLWRAQSSYEQYF
TRBV27,TRBD1,TRBJ1-2,once,TGTGCCAGCCGGCCCGTCAGGGGGCCAGACTATGGCTACACCTTC,CASRPVRGPDYGYTF
TRBV4-3,-,TRBJ1-2,-,TGCGCCAGCAGCCAAGAACTCCTCTATGGCTACACCTTC,CASSQELLYGYTF
TRBV7-9,TRBD1,TRBJ2-3,-,TGTGCCAGCAGCTCCCTCGGGACAGGGTTTGATACGCAGTATTTT,CASSSLGTGFDTQYF
TRBV5-1,-,TRBJ1-2,-,TGCGCCAGCAGCTTGGAGGGGAACTATGGCTACACCTTC,CASSLEGNYGYTF
TRBV30,-,TRBJ1-6,few,TGTGCCTGGAGCCCTAACCCAGGTCGCTCCTATAATTCACCCCTCCACTTT,CAWSPNPGRSYNSPLHF
TRBV9,-,TRBJ2-7,once,TGTGCCAGCAGCGTTGCGGACGAGCAGTACTTC,CASSVADEQYF
TRBV29-1,-,TRBJ2-5,-,TGCAGCGTCAGGGGCCAAGAGACCCAGTACTTC,CSVRGQETQYF
TRBV7-8,-,TRBJ2-3,-,TGTGCCAGCAGCCCCTCGACCACAGATACGCAGTATTTT,CASSPSTTDTQYF
TRBV7-9,-,TRBJ1-6,-,TGTGCCAGCAGCTTTGGCAGAAATTCACCCCTCCACTTT,CASSFGRNSPLHF
TRBV6-5,-,TRBJ2-1,-,TGTGCCAGCAGAAGGGGCAATGAGCAGTTCTTC,CASRRGNEQFF